The rows below give T cell receptor beta chains drawn from one sample of a study of blood T cells in healthy people across ages. MiXCR, applied by TCRdb to the 5' RACE reads, yields one record per CDR3 protein. The data hold 1.5 million to 2 million distinct CDR3 sequences, with about 30% observed a single time. What was sequenced was blood. The source is a woman aged 25 to 45 in good health. CDR3s include the opening cysteine and the closing phenylalanine or tryptophan. A D gene is named only where the DNA matches it firmly. Clone size is given for some rows only: seen once, a few or many times, or a class if the clone is expanded.

clone size,D gene,J gene,V gene,CDR3 DNA,CDR3 protein
many,-,TRBJ1-2,TRBV5-8,TGTGCCAGCAGCTTGGAGGTAGTCTCCCTTGACTACACCTTC,CASSLEVVSLDYTF
-,TRBD1,TRBJ2-1,TRBV18,TGTGCCAGCTCACTAAACGGACAGGGTTGGAATGAGCAGTTCTTC,CASSLNGQGWNEQFF
many,-,TRBJ2-5,TRBV15,TGTGCCACCAGCAGAGTGAAGGTTTCAGGGCGACAAGAGACCCAGTACTTC,CATSRVKVSGRQETQYF
-,-,TRBJ1-4,TRBV5-1,TGCGCCAGCAGAACAGGGCGGTGGCCTACTAATGAAAAACTGTTTTTT,CASRTGRWPTNEKLFF
many,-,TRBJ2-7,TRBV10-3,TGTGCCATCAGGGGGGAGGCATACGAGCAGTACTTC,CAIRGEAYEQYF
many,TRBD1,TRBJ2-1,TRBV6-1,TGTGCCAGCATCTATGGGCCTGGGAACAGGGGTATCGATGAGCAGTTCTTC,CASIYGPGNRGIDEQFF
few,-,TRBJ1-2,TRBV28,TGTGCCAGCAGTTTCGAAAGGTCCGGCTACACCTTC,CASSFERSGYTF
-,TRBD1,TRBJ2-1,TRBV29-1,TGCAGCCTTAGAATTGGGACAGGGCTCCACAATGAGCAGTTCTTC,CSLRIGTGLHNEQFF
-,-,TRBJ1-1,TRBV6-2/TRBV6-3,TGTGCCAGCAGTTACTCACAAGACAGCCGGCCTGAAGCTTTCTTT,CASSYSQDSRPEAFF
-,-,TRBJ1-2,TRBV29-1,TGCAGCGCCCAACCCCTCCAGGGGAGTAACTATGGCTACACCTTC,CSAQPLQGSNYGYTF
many,-,TRBJ1-2,TRBV9,TGTGCAAGTCGGGCGGAGAGAGAAATTAACTATGGCTACACCTTC,CASRAEREINYGYTF
-,-,TRBJ1-6,TRBV5-1,TGCGCCAGCAGTCTTCCTGGCCACCCGAGTAATTCACCCCTCCACTTT,CASSLPGHPSNSPLHF
few,TRBD2,TRBJ2-3,TRBV9,TGTGCCAGCGGCCCGGGGGGGCGCGGCACAGATACGCAGTATTTT,CASGPGGRGTDTQYF
-,-,TRBJ2-7,TRBV12-3/TRBV12-4,TGTGCCAGCAACCGAGGACTTGACCACGAGCAGTACTTC,CASNRGLDHEQYF
-,TRBD1,TRBJ2-5,TRBV20-1,TGCAGTGCTAAGGGACAGGTCATGACCCAGTACTTC,CSAKGQVMTQYF
-,-,TRBJ1-5,TRBV6-5,TGTGCCAGCAGCAGGAATGAGGATCAGCCCCAGCATTTT,CASSRNEDQPQHF
many,-,TRBJ2-7,TRBV4-1,TGCGCCAGCAGTCTCAATAGCGTGACCTACGAGCAGTACTTC,CASSLNSVTYEQYF
-,-,TRBJ2-7,TRBV7-3,TGTGCCAGCAGCTTAGGTCTCGGTTCGGGTGGCACCCAGTACTTC,CASSLGLGSGGTQYF
many,-,TRBJ2-5,TRBV9,TGTGCCAGCAGCGTAGCTTTAGATTTCCAAGAGACCCAGTACTTC,CASSVALDFQETQYF
-,-,TRBJ2-3,TRBV30,TGTGCCCTCAACTCAGGGGTGGGGACAGATACGCAGTATTTT,CALNSGVGTDTQYF
-,TRBD1,TRBJ1-2,TRBV29-1,TGCAGCGTGCACACCTCCGGGACAGGGGGGTCAGCCTATGGCTACACCTTC,CSVHTSGTGGSAYGYTF
-,-,TRBJ2-1,TRBV5-1,TGCGCCAGAAGGGAGGAACCGGGGCCTAACAATGAGCAGTTCTTC,CARREEPGPNNEQFF
-,-,TRBJ2-1,TRBV30,TGTGCCTGGAGTGTTGGGCGGGGACCACCCTACAATGAGCAGTTCTTC,CAWSVGRGPPYNEQFF
few,-,TRBJ2-1,TRBV20-1,TGCAGTGCGGCGACAGGTCGATACAATGAGCAGTTCTTC,CSAATGRYNEQFF
many,-,TRBJ2-7,TRBV7-2,TGTGCCAGCAGGCACGGCGGCTACGAGCAGTACTTC,CASRHGGYEQYF
-,TRBD2,TRBJ2-5,TRBV7-9,TGTGCCAGCAGCCCGTTTATCGGGACTAGCGGGATCCAAGAGACCCAGTACTTC,CASSPFIGTSGIQETQYF
many,-,TRBJ2-7,TRBV14,TGTGCCAGCAGCCTCTCCTTATACGAGCAGTACTTC,CASSLSLYEQYF
once,TRBD1,TRBJ2-2,TRBV6-5,TGTGCCAGCAGTTTCAGGGGGATGGCCGGGGAGCTGTTTTTT,CASSFRGMAGELFF
-,-,TRBJ2-7,TRBV15,TGTGCCACCAGCAGAGGAGGGCAGGGTTACAATGAGCAGTACTTC,CATSRGGQGYNEQYF
many,TRBD1,TRBJ2-5,TRBV6-5,TGTGCCAGCAGTTACTCGGACAGGGCACAAGAGACCCAGTACTTC,CASSYSDRAQETQYF
few,-,TRBJ2-7,TRBV2,TGTGCCAGCACGGTAGGCCCCCTCTACGAGCAGTACTTC,CASTVGPLYEQYF
few,TRBD2,TRBJ2-1,TRBV20-1,TGCAGTGCTCGCCAACGGACTAGCGGGAGGGCCGTTTGGGGTGAGCAGTTCTTC,CSARQRTSGRAVWGEQFF
many,TRBD2,TRBJ2-3,TRBV7-2,TGTGCCAGCAGCTCCAGACTAGCGGGAGGGCCAAGAACAGATACGCAGTATTTT,CASSSRLAGGPRTDTQYF
-,-,TRBJ1-2,TRBV20-1,TGCAGTGCCCCGGAGGGGGGGCTCCGACTTGGCTACACCTTC,CSAPEGGLRLGYTF
-,TRBD2,TRBJ2-7,TRBV2,TGTGCCAGCAGTGATGAGCCGGGAGGGTACTACGAGCAGTACTTC,CASSDEPGGYYEQYF
-,-,TRBJ2-3,TRBV20-1,TGCAGTGCTAGAGGACTACTCACAGATACGCAGTATTTT,CSARGLLTDTQYF
-,-,TRBJ2-1,TRBV7-9,TGTGCCAGCAGCCCCCCCTGGGGGGCGGAGACCCAGTTCTTC,CASSPPWGAETQFF
-,-,TRBJ2-6,TRBV7-2,TGTGCCAGCAGCTCCCGGGGCCCTGGGGCCAACGTCCTGACTTTC,CASSSRGPGANVLTF
few,TRBD2,TRBJ2-7,TRBV2,TGTGCCAGCAGTGAAGCGCTTGCTTGGGAGCGGGAGAGCTCCTACGAGCAGTACTTC,CASSEALAWERESSYEQYF
-,-,TRBJ2-3,TRBV24-1,TGTGCCACCAGTGATGCTGAGCGGAGGGCCGATACGCAGTATTTT,CATSDAERRADTQYF
many,TRBD1,TRBJ2-7,TRBV5-1,TGCGCCAGCACCCCGGACGGGACAGGGGTCGGCGAGCAGTACTTC,CASTPDGTGVGEQYF
few,TRBD1,TRBJ2-1,TRBV20-1,TGCAGTGCTAGAGATCCGGACAGGAGCTCCTACAATGAGCAGTTCTTC,CSARDPDRSSYNEQFF
many,-,TRBJ2-5,TRBV20-1,TGCAGTGCTCCCTATAGAGGGGGATTTGAGACCCAGTACTTC,CSAPYRGGFETQYF
few,-,TRBJ2-5,TRBV20-1,TGCAGTGCTAGACTCACAGTTGGGGCTAATCCCCTAGAGACCCAGTACTTC,CSARLTVGANPLETQYF
few,-,TRBJ2-1,TRBV24-1,TGTGCCACCAGTCGGGCAGGGGGAGGTGAGCAGTTCTTC,CATSRAGGGEQFF
few,-,TRBJ1-2,TRBV9,TGTGCCAGCAGCGTAACAGGGATGAGCTACACCTTC,CASSVTGMSYTF
few,-,TRBJ2-1,TRBV12-3/TRBV12-4,TGTGCCAGCAGCGCTACGGGGGTCTCCTACTCCTACAATGAGCAGTTCTTC,CASSATGVSYSYNEQFF
many,TRBD1,TRBJ2-7,TRBV7-9,TGTGCCAGCAGCCCCCGGGACAGGGGGTTTTACGAGCAGTACTTC,CASSPRDRGFYEQYF
-,TRBD2,TRBJ2-7,TRBV25-1,TGTGCCAGCAGTGAACGACTAGCGGGAACGTACGAGCAGTACTTC,CASSERLAGTYEQYF